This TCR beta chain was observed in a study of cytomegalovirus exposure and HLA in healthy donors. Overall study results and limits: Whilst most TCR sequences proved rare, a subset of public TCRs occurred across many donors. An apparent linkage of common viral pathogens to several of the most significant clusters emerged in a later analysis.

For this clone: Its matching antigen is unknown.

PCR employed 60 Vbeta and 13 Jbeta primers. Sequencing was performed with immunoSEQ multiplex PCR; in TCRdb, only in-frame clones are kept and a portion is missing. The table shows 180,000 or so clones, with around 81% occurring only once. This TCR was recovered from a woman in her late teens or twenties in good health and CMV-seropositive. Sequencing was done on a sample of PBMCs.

This chain's CDR3 is CASSLTGTPQYF. The CDR3 nucleotides are TGTGCCAGCTCCCTGACCGGGACACCGCAGTACTTC. This chain uses TRBV18 with TRBJ2-7; the D gene is possibly TRBD1 (6 bases). The CDR3 is 12 amino acids. The ends were cut back, 6 bases at V and 9 bases at J, with 15 bases in the middle. Germline lookup yields CDR1 KGHSH and CDR2 LQKENI.